Listed here is a single T cell receptor beta chain. An end of the junction does not agree with germline; a read error may underlie this. This sample is part of a study of tumor-infiltrating lymphocytes in primary liver carcinoma. Study-level background: The study included patients who were men and women aged 30 to 69 years.

Scientists recovered RNA and DNA together from roughly 20-30 mg of unsorted bulk tissue. Total RNA amounting to 500 ng was the source from which TCR beta cDNA was made with a constant-region primer. Employing slightly modified ARM-PCR, three nested multiplex PCR rounds were run, and these gave rise to the TCR beta libraries. The first two PCR rounds used TRBV1-TRBV30 forward primers with a C-beta reverse primer, nine to ten cycles each. MiXCR, run by TCRdb on the multiplex PCR reads, gives a single entry per CDR3 protein. Of fewer than 80,000 distinct CDR3 sequences listed, roughly 72% were seen once; the top ten hold more than 25%. The CDR3 extends over 16 amino acids. From germline, CDR1 is SGHAT and CDR2 FQDESV (reference sequence).

The sample consisted of tumor-adjacent normal liver tissue. The TCR originated in a man aged 35-49 years with primary liver carcinoma and hepatitis B virus infection. This chain joins TRBV11-1 and TRBJ2-5; D may be TRBD2 (5 bases). The CDR3 DNA is TGTGCCAACAGCTTACGTTCGGAGGAGGTACAAGAGACACAGTACTTC. Protein sequence: CANSLRSEEVQETQYF.